This TCR beta chain appears in the sequencing data of a study of OX40 agonist ivuxolimab in advanced cancers. Findings and caveats of the study: Also present in some nonresponders was a low level of normalized T-cell clonal expansion.

With baseline, cycle 4 day 1, and cycle 7 day 1 as timepoints, blood was sampled. This clone has only a few counts. Antigen: not known. The assay was immunoSEQ multiplex PCR, and TCRdb's table has in-frame clones only and misses some. Of about 84,000 clones in the sample, more than 70% are singletons; the top ten hold about 0.2%. CDR1 MNHEY and CDR2 SMNVEV come from the germline V gene (reference sequence). V lost 7 bases, J lost 2 bases, and 9 bases stayed unmatched. CDR3 length: 15 amino acids. The chain uses TRBV27 and TRBJ2-7, with 9 bases identical to TRBD1. This TCR was sampled from an adult with an advanced solid tumor such as melanoma, head and neck, liver or kidney cancer. The sample in question was CD4+ or CD8+ T cells sorted from blood, obtained in a trial of the OX40 agonist ivuxolimab. As DNA, the CDR3 is TGTGCCAGCAAAACGGTCGGGACAGGGACCTACGAGCAGTACTTC. As protein: CASKTVGTGTYEQYF.